The next 13 T cell receptor beta chains were all read from a single sample in a study of T cell repertoires in cytomegalovirus infection. TCRdb reprocessed the reads with MiXCR, giving one entry per CDR3 protein. The sample carries fewer than 1,000,000 distinct CDR3 sequences, more than 25% recorded once. Antigens for these TCRs are unknown. Sequencing was performed on cultured CD8+ T cells from PBMCs, taken from culture after CMV antigen stimulation. All receptors derive from a human donor in good health (CMV status not recorded). Some clones in this sample may be carry-over from other donors' samples.

This clonotype came up a few times. The rearrangement links TRBV4-3 to TRBJ2-2; D unresolved. From germline, CDR1 is LGHNA and CDR2 YSLEER. V was trimmed by 5 bases and J by 1 base, leaving 8 bases between them. The CDR3 contains 14 residues. CDR3 region: CASSVELNTGELFF. DNA for the CDR3: TGCGCCAGCAGCGTAGAATTGAACACCGGGGAGCTGTTTTTT.

Concerning this clonotype itself: Sequence at one end of the junction differs from germline and may be a read error. The rearrangement joins TRBV2 to TRBJ2-2; D not resolved. This CDR3 is built from 11 residues. Germline V gene lookup returns CDR1 SNHLY and CDR2 FYNNEI. CDR3 DNA: TGTGCCAGCAGTGAATCGAGTCTGAGTCTTTTT. Residues: CASSESSLSLF.

The rearrangement links TRBV9 to TRBJ2-7; 9 nucleotides line up with TRBD1. The V segment lost 4 bases and the J segment 5 bases; nucleotides outside the gene matches: 13. Germline V gives CDR1 SGDLS, CDR2 YYNGEE. This CDR3 has 16 residues. CDR3 region: CASSLPGGTGLHEQYF. The CDR3, as DNA: TGTGCCAGCAGCCTTCCTGGCGGGACAGGGCTCCACGAGCAGTACTTC.

The rearrangement uses TRBV6-2 or TRBV6-3 and TRBJ2-1; 7 positions match TRBD1. V gave up 6 bases and J gave up 2 bases; unmatched junction bases: 10. The CDR3 has 16 amino acids. The germline V gene encodes CDR1 MNHEY and CDR2 SVGEGT. The CDR3 DNA sequence: TGTGCCAGCAGCGCCCCAGGGACAGATGCCTACAATGAGCAGTTCTTC. This gives the protein CASSAPGTDAYNEQFF.

This clonotype was counted between two and nine times. The chain couples TRBV10-3 to TRBJ2-1, with 7 nucleotides matching TRBD1. Germline values: CDR1 ENHRY, CDR2 SYGVKD. The CDR3 extends over 20 amino acids. Trimming removed 0 bases from V and 1 base from J; junction bases left unmatched: 15. The CDR3 DNA reads as TGTGCCATCAGTGAGTCAATGCAAACCGCGGTCAGGGGGTCCTACAATGAGCAGTTCTTC. This translates into CAISESMQTAVRGSYNEQFF.

Many counts were recorded for this clonotype. The chain has TRBV6-5 and TRBJ2-1; D remains ambiguous. V was cut by 0 bases and J by 4 bases, with 4 bases left in between. The V gene's germline CDR1 is MNHEY and CDR2 SVGAGI. The CDR3 length is 13 residues. The CDR3 spells CASSYSNYNEQFF. DNA for the CDR3: TGTGCCAGCAGTTACTCCAATTACAATGAGCAGTTCTTC.

This clonotype was observed a handful of times. The chain employs TRBV19 and TRBJ2-5; D is uncertain. V lost 3 bases and J 4 bases, leaving 9 bases between the germline ends. Germline CDR1 LNHDA, CDR2 SQIVND (reference sequence). The CDR3 runs to 13 residues. The CDR3 loop is CASSIEAGETQYF. CDR3 sequence (DNA): TGTGCCAGTAGTATTGAGGCAGGAGAGACCCAGTACTTC. Full variable domain (missing parts from reference TRBV19 and TRBJ2-5): DGGITQSPKYLFRKEGQNVTLSCEQNLNHDAMYWYRQDPGQGLRLIYYSQIVNDFQKGDIAEGYSVSREKKESFPLTVTSAQKNPTAFYLCASSIEAGETQYFGPGTRLLVL.

V usage is TRBV5-6 and J usage is TRBJ2-4; 9 bases align to TRBD1. V dropped 4 bases and J dropped 9; count of bases not matched to a gene: 5. CDR3 length equals 13 residues. The germline V gene has CDR1 SGHDT and CDR2 YYEEEE. CDR3 residues: CASSTGQGGIQYF. The DNA of the CDR3 is TGTGCCAGCAGCACGGGACAGGGAGGCATTCAGTACTTC.

This clonotype was counted many times. The genes are TRBV10-3 and TRBJ1-2, with 8 bases matching TRBD1. The CDR3 length is 13 residues. Germline CDR1 ENHRY, CDR2 SYGVKD. V shed 10 bases, J shed 3 bases, and the junction held 7 bases outside the gene matches. CDR3 in DNA: TGTGCCACCCTACTGACAGGGGACTATGGCTACACCTTC. Encoded protein: CATLLTGDYGYTF.

This clonotype has just a few counts. The genes are TRBV20-1 and TRBJ1-5; TRBD1 matches 11 bases. After removal of 3 bases from V and 4 bases from J, the junction contained 5 bases not matched to a gene. This CDR3 contains 15 residues. The germline V gene encodes CDR1 DFQATT and CDR2 SNEGSKA (reference sequence). The CDR3 loop is CSARGGQGVNQPQHF. DNA of the CDR3: TGCAGTGCTAGGGGGGGACAGGGGGTAAATCAGCCCCAGCATTTT.

This clonotype has at least ten counts. The V and J genes are TRBV7-2 and TRBJ2-1; D is undetermined. The CDR3 is made up of 12 amino acids. Trimming stripped 4 bases from V and 4 bases from J, with 5 bases between. Germline V CDR1 and CDR2: SGHTA, FQGNSA. The CDR3 DNA reads TGTGCCAGCAGCTCCAGATACAATGAGCAGTTCTTC. Amino acids: CASSSRYNEQFF.

The rearrangement uses TRBV2 and TRBJ2-3; D remains ambiguous. This CDR3 is 11 amino acids long. The germline gives CDR1 SNHLY, CDR2 FYNNEI. V shed 6 bases and J shed 10 bases, with 11 bases lying between them. The chain's CDR3 is CASRGPIPQYF. In DNA, the CDR3 is TGTGCCAGCAGAGGACCCATCCCGCAGTATTTT.

This clonotype was seen a handful of times. V is TRBV20-1 and J is TRBJ2-7; D uncertain. The germline CDR1 and CDR2 sequences are DFQATT and SNEGSKA (reference sequence). V was clipped by 1 base and J by 2 bases, with 12 bases between them. The CDR3 sequence is 14 residues long. CDR3 amino acids: CSARALGFAYEQYV. DNA of the CDR3: TGCAGTGCTAGAGCCTTGGGTTTTGCCTACGAGCAGTACGTC.